The 10 T cell receptor beta chains below come from one sample, sequenced in a study of TIL therapy for anti-PD-1-resistant metastatic lung cancer. The libraries were made with immunoSEQ v3. Here immunoSEQ multiplex PCR was the method, and the copy in TCRdb shows in-frame clones only, minus some. Of under 60,000 clones listed, about 86% were seen once; the top ten hold around 5%. The time point denotes: pre-treatment sample, taken before nivolumab and TIL therapy. The specimen was blood, collected at baseline. The origin of the receptors is a person between 25 and 79 years old with non-small cell lung cancer.

V usage is TRBV11-2 and J usage is TRBJ2-7; D call uncertain. From germline, CDR1 is SGHAT and CDR2 FQNNGV. This CDR3 has 14 amino acids. V was shortened by 0 bases and J by 3 bases, with 9 bases between the two germline ends. CDR3 nucleotide sequence: TGTGCCAGCAGCTTAGATAGGCAGAGCTACGAGCAGTACTTC. Protein product: CASSLDRQSYEQYF.

The V call is TRBV28, the J call TRBJ2-7; tentatively, D is TRBD2 (5 bases). Germline CDR1 reads MDHEN; CDR2 reads SYDVKM. Trimming took off 5 bases at V and 2 bases at J, with 13 bases between the two ends. This CDR3 has 14 amino acids. In DNA form, the CDR3 reads TGTGCCAGCAGTCAACTGACGGGAACCTACGAGCAGTACTTC. Translating gives CASSQLTGTYEQYF.

This clone was counted a few times. This sequence joins TRBV11-1 and TRBJ1-6, with TRBD1 as a possible D gene (6 bases). V was pared by 3 bases and J by 16 bases, with 16 bases between. The CDR3 length is 13 residues. CDR1 is SGHAT and CDR2 is FQDESV in the germline V gene (reference sequence). CDR3 sequence: CASSFPGHRELHF. Here the CDR3 DNA reads TGTGCCAGCAGCTTTCCGGGACATAGGGAACTCCACTTT.

The rearrangement links TRBV18 to TRBJ1-6; weak D call: TRBD1 (5 bases). Germline V lookup: CDR1 KGHSH, CDR2 LQKENI. Trimming took 8 bases from V and 7 from J, leaving 9 bases between them. CDR3 size: 12 residues. CDR3 amino acids: CASRDGNSPLHF. CDR3 nucleotides: TGTGCCAGCCGGGACGGAAATTCACCCCTCCACTTT.

This clone has only one observation. The rearrangement uses TRBV27 and TRBJ2-3; a possible D gene is TRBD1 (5 bases). CDR3 size: 16 residues. The germline gives CDR1 MNHEY, CDR2 SMNVEV (reference sequence). The V end was cut by 5 bases, the J end by 2 bases, with 17 bases between. This CDR3 is CASSGAGPQTTDTQYF. DNA of the CDR3: TGTGCCAGCAGTGGGGCCGGGCCCCAAACCACAGATACGCAGTATTTT.

The V and J genes are TRBV28 and TRBJ1-3, with 10 bases lining up with TRBD1. The V segment lost 6 bases and the J segment 0 bases; nucleotides outside the gene matches: 5. Germline V gene data show CDR1 as MDHEN and CDR2 as SYDVKM. CDR3 length equals 16 residues. The CDR3 loop is CASRGQGTGSGNTIYF. The CDR3, as DNA: TGTGCCAGCAGGGGACAGGGGACGGGCTCTGGAAACACCATATATTTT.

This chain joins TRBV5-1 and TRBJ2-7; TRBD1 is a possible D gene (5 bases). CDR3 length: 13 residues. The V gene's germline CDR1 is SGHRS and CDR2 YFSETQ. Between the trimmed V and J ends, which lost 3 bases and 7 bases, there was a span of 14 bases. This CDR3 reads CASSWGPMGEQYF. CDR3 in DNA: TGCGCCAGCAGCTGGGGCCCGATGGGGGAGCAGTACTTC.

This clone was observed once. V is TRBV27 and J is TRBJ1-1; a weak D match, TRBD1 (5 bases). Trimming left V 3 bases short and J 1 base short, with 9 bases between. Germline CDR1 MNHEY, CDR2 SMNVEV (reference sequence). The CDR3 is made up of 14 amino acids. The CDR3 is CASSFGTANTEAFF. The CDR3 region has the DNA TGTGCCAGCAGTTTCGGGACGGCGAACACTGAAGCTTTCTTT.

This clone came up a few times. The chain carries TRBV6-5 and TRBJ2-2, with D tentatively TRBD2 (6 bases). From germline, CDR1 is MNHEY and CDR2 SVGAGI. The CDR3 loop spans 15 amino acids. V lost 6 bases and J lost 4, with 15 bases in between. Here the CDR3 DNA reads TGTGCCAGCAGAAAAAACTGGGACTCCACCGGGGAGCTGTTTTTT. Its translation: CASRKNWDSTGELFF.

This clone has just one count. The chain uses TRBV7-2 and TRBJ2-6; D gene ambiguous. Germline CDR1 and CDR2: SGHTA and FQGNSA. CDR3 length: 16 residues. Between the trimmed V and J ends, which lost 1 base and 2 bases, there was a span of 9 bases. The CDR3 region has the DNA TGTGCCAGCAGCTTAGTGGGCCAGGCTGGGGCCAACGTCCTGACTTTC. Translated, it gives CASSLVGQAGANVLTF.